These T cell receptor beta chains were read from a single sample in a study of blood T cell repertoires in COVID-19. Profiling relied on immunoSEQ multiplex PCR, and the TCRdb table lists in-frame clones only, not all of them. The profile shows more than 200,000 clones, roughly 86% of them singletons. The sample comprised PBMCs or T cells enriched from blood (not recorded which). Receptor source: a woman aged 45-59 years who had recovered from COVID-19. The CDR3 runs from the conserved cysteine through the conserved F or W. The D gene is left open where the match is weak. Not every row has a clone size; where given, it reads once, few, many or a size class.

cdr3_aa,cdr3_nt,j_call,clone_size,v_call,d_call
CASSFRNTGELFF,TGTGCCAGCAGCTTCAGAAACACCGGGGAGCTGTTTTTT,TRBJ2-2,.,TRBV5-8,.
CASSPPGGHYGYTF,TGTGCCAGCAGTCCCCCAGGGGGACACTATGGCTACACCTTC,TRBJ1-2,.,TRBV27,TRBD1
CASSLGRTLETQYF,TGTGCCAGCAGTTTAGGTAGAACCCTAGAGACCCAGTACTTC,TRBJ2-5,.,TRBV28,.
CSVTGGATEAFF,TGCAGCGTGACAGGGGGCGCGACTGAAGCTTTCTTT,TRBJ1-1,.,TRBV29-1,TRBD1
CASSGSLGASGNTIYF,TGCGCCAGCAGTGGATCGCTAGGGGCGTCTGGAAACACCATATATTTT,TRBJ1-3,.,TRBV5-1,.
CASSFFGKRSEVDTQYF,TGCGCCAGCAGCTTTTTCGGAAAGCGGTCCGAGGTAGATACGCAGTATTTT,TRBJ2-3,.,TRBV5-1,.
CASSLSTEAFF,TGTGCCAGCAGCTTGAGTACTGAAGCTTTCTTT,TRBJ1-1,once,TRBV7-9,.
CASSLGVGQGHIEQYF,TGTGCCAGCAGCTTAGGAGTAGGGCAGGGTCACATCGAGCAGTACTTC,TRBJ2-7,.,TRBV7-8,.
CASSPRQGKGTYEQYF,TGTGCCAGCAGCCCCAGACAGGGGAAAGGGACCTACGAGCAGTACTTC,TRBJ2-7,.,TRBV7-9,TRBD1
CSVLGQGGETQYF,TGCAGCGTTTTGGGACAGGGGGGAGAGACCCAGTACTTC,TRBJ2-5,once,TRBV29-1,TRBD1
CASKEREEAYEQYF,TGTGCCAGCAAGGAGCGGGAGGAGGCCTACGAGCAGTACTTC,TRBJ2-7,.,TRBV2,TRBD2
CASSQTGQINYGYTF,TGTGCCAGCAGCCAAACGGGACAGATTAACTATGGCTACACCTTC,TRBJ1-2,.,TRBV9,TRBD1
CARSLCAEAFF,TGCGCCAGGTCCCTTTGCGCTGAAGCTTTCTTT,TRBJ1-1,.,TRBV10-2,.
CASSLVSGSYNEQFF,TGCGCCAGCAGCTTGGTGAGTGGCTCCTACAATGAGCAGTTCTTC,TRBJ2-1,.,TRBV5-1,.
CASSQGLEGYTF,TGTGCCAGCTCACAAGGTTTGGAGGGCTACACCTTC,TRBJ1-2,.,TRBV18,.
CASFPGGRFNEQFF,TGTGCCAGCTTCCCGGGAGGCCGGTTCAATGAGCAGTTCTTC,TRBJ2-1,.,TRBV7-9,TRBD2
CASSIGGIGNQPQHF,TGTGCCAGTAGTATAGGAGGGATCGGCAATCAGCCCCAGCATTTT,TRBJ1-5,few,TRBV19,.
CASSFSETPYSYNEQFF,TGTGCCAGCAGTTTTTCTGAAACACCGTATTCATACAATGAGCAGTTCTTC,TRBJ2-1,.,TRBV27,.
CASSQDAYNEQFF,TGTGCCAGCAGCCAAGACGCCTACAATGAGCAGTTCTTC,TRBJ2-1,.,TRBV3-1/TRBV3-2,.
CASSIQLNTEAFF,TGCGCCAGCAGCATCCAATTGAACACTGAAGCTTTCTTT,TRBJ1-1,.,TRBV5-1,.
CASCLGRATEAFF,TGTGCCAGCTGCCTTGGGAGGGCCACTGAAGCTTTCTTT,TRBJ1-1,.,TRBV7-2,.
CASRTGYYGYTF,TGTGCCAGCAGAACAGGGTATTATGGCTACACCTTC,TRBJ1-2,.,TRBV27,.
CASSTFSSGSDEQFF,TGTGCCAGCAGCACTTTTTCTAGCGGGAGCGATGAGCAGTTCTTC,TRBJ2-1,.,TRBV11-2,TRBD2
CASGRTGGWYNEQFF,TGTGCCAGCGGTAGGACAGGGGGTTGGTACAATGAGCAGTTCTTC,TRBJ2-1,few,TRBV19,TRBD1
CASSPGGGNQPQHF,TGTGCCAGCAGCCCGGGCGGGGGCAATCAGCCCCAGCATTTT,TRBJ1-5,.,TRBV28,.
CAWSGSSSNQPQHF,TGTGCCTGGAGTGGGTCCAGTTCAAATCAGCCCCAGCATTTT,TRBJ1-5,.,TRBV30,.
CASSLTRTDTQYF,TGTGCCAGCAGCTTAACCCGGACAGATACGCAGTATTTT,TRBJ2-3,.,TRBV11-3,.
CASSESGGRDGEQFF,TGTGCCAGCAGTGAAAGCGGCGGGAGAGATGGTGAGCAGTTCTTC,TRBJ2-1,.,TRBV6-1,TRBD2
CASSEVRTGNEAFF,TGTGCCAGCAGTGAAGTACGGACTGGAAACGAAGCTTTCTTT,TRBJ1-1,.,TRBV25-1,.
CASQVQGYSNQPQHF,TGTGCCAGTCAAGTACAGGGGTATAGCAATCAGCCCCAGCATTTT,TRBJ1-5,.,TRBV19,TRBD1
CASSSRGEGDQPQHF,TGTGCCAGCAGTTCGCGAGGAGAGGGAGATCAGCCCCAGCATTTT,TRBJ1-5,once,TRBV2,.
CASSTRTQETQYF,TGTGCCAGCAGCACCCGGACACAAGAGACCCAGTACTTC,TRBJ2-5,.,TRBV7-2,.
CASTSLSTLIGDEQYF,TGTGCCAGCACTTCCTTATCCACCTTAATCGGGGACGAGCAGTACTTC,TRBJ2-7,.,TRBV27,.
CASSLRTQLRYEQYF,TGTGCCAGCAGTTTGAGGACACAATTACGATACGAGCAGTACTTC,TRBJ2-7,.,TRBV28,.
CATGTGAQPQHF,TGTGCCACCGGGACAGGGGCCCAGCCCCAGCATTTT,TRBJ1-5,.,TRBV24-1,TRBD1
CASSFVGSYEQYF,TGTGCCAGCAGTTTTGTCGGTTCCTACGAGCAGTACTTC,TRBJ2-7,.,TRBV6-5,.
CASSPGQGATNNSPLHF,TGCGCCAGCAGCCCCGGACAGGGGGCTACGAACAATTCACCCCTCCACTTT,TRBJ1-6,.,TRBV5-1,TRBD1
CASSLGRLAGGQNNEQFF,TGTGCCAGCAGCTTAGGGAGACTAGCGGGAGGGCAAAACAATGAGCAGTTCTTC,TRBJ2-1,.,TRBV7-8,TRBD2
CASSQPVGGASNSPLHF,TGCGCCAGCAGCCAACCCGTAGGGGGCGCGTCGAATTCACCCCTCCACTTT,TRBJ1-6,.,TRBV4-1,TRBD1
CASNPRQGNTEAFF,TGTGCCAGCAACCCCAGACAGGGGAACACTGAAGCTTTCTTT,TRBJ1-1,.,TRBV5-4,TRBD1
CASSSEAGWEQFF,TGTGCCAGCAGCTCCGAAGCGGGTTGGGAGCAGTTCTTC,TRBJ2-1,.,TRBV7-9,.
CASSPPGGVGYEQYF,TGTGCCAGCAGCCCCCCGGGGGGGGTAGGGTACGAGCAGTACTTC,TRBJ2-7,.,TRBV9,TRBD2
CATSGQGYFGYTF,TGTGCCACCAGTGGGCAGGGCTACTTTGGCTACACCTTC,TRBJ1-2,.,TRBV24-1,.
CASQRTGGYGYTF,TGTGCCAGTCAACGGACAGGGGGGTATGGCTACACCTTC,TRBJ1-2,.,TRBV25-1,TRBD1
CASGLGVGLGNTGELFF,TGTGCCAGCGGCTTAGGTGTCGGACTAGGGAACACCGGGGAGCTGTTTTTT,TRBJ2-2,.,TRBV7-6,TRBD2
CASSQDPGGTSSYNSPLHF,TGCGCCAGCAGCCAAGACCCCGGGGGGACGAGCTCCTATAATTCACCCCTCCACTTT,TRBJ1-6,few,TRBV4-1,.
CASSEAGVADTQYF,TGCGCCAGCAGTGAGGCGGGAGTAGCAGATACGCAGTATTTT,TRBJ2-3,.,TRBV10-1,TRBD2
CASSRDRGVTEAFF,TGTGCCAGCAGTCGCGACAGGGGGGTTACTGAAGCTTTCTTT,TRBJ1-1,.,TRBV7-3,TRBD1
CASVWTGEVSLEQF,TGTGCTAGTGTCTGGACGGGGGAGGTCTCCCTCGAGCAGTTC,TRBJ1-2,.,TRBV12-5,.
CASSNGMPPLHF,TGTGCCAGCAGTAACGGGATGCCACCCCTCCACTTT,TRBJ1-6,.,TRBV11-3,.
CASRTGQGREFF,TGTGCCAGCAGAACAGGACAGGGAAGGGAGTTCTTC,TRBJ2-1,.,TRBV28,TRBD1
CASSFRGSNQPQHF,TGTGCCAGCAGTTTTCGGGGGAGCAATCAGCCCCAGCATTTT,TRBJ1-5,.,TRBV27,.
CASMGDRSSGGYTF,TGTGCCAGCATGGGGGACAGAAGCTCAGGTGGCTACACCTTC,TRBJ1-2,.,TRBV28,TRBD1
CASSDRQGRETQYF,TGTGCCAGCAGCGACCGACAGGGGCGGGAGACCCAGTACTTC,TRBJ2-5,.,TRBV11-2,TRBD1
CASSLDLKKLTSTDTQYF,TGTGCCAGCAGCTTAGATCTGAAGAAGCTAACCAGCACAGATACGCAGTATTTT,TRBJ2-3,.,TRBV11-2,.
CASSLESIWGGEQFF,TGTGCCAGCAGCTTGGAGTCGATCTGGGGGGGAGAGCAGTTCTTC,TRBJ2-1,.,TRBV7-9,TRBD2
CASSAMLAGSSGANVLTF,TGTGCCAGCAGCGCCATGTTAGCGGGGAGTTCTGGGGCCAACGTCCTGACTTTC,TRBJ2-6,.,TRBV7-9,TRBD2
CASYLSVASINYGYTF,TGTGCCAGCTACCTGTCCGTAGCCAGCATTAACTATGGCTACACCTTC,TRBJ1-2,.,TRBV5-8,.